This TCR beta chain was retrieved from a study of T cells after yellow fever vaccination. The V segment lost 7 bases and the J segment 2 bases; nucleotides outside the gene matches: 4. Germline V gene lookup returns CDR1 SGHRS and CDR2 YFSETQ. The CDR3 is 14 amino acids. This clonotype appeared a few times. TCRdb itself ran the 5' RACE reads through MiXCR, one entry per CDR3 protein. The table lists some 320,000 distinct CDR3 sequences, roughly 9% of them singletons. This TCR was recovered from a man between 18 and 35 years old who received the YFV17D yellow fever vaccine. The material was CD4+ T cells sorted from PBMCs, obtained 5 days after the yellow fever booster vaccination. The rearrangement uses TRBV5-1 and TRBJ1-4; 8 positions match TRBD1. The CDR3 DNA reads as TGCGCCAGCGGACAGGGAAGCACTAATGAAAAACTGTTTTTT. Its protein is CASGQGSTNEKLFF.